This T cell receptor beta chain was profiled in a study of blood T cell repertoires in COVID-19. Study summary: Acute and convalescent COVID-19 specimens originated in the United States, Italy and Spain. The analysed material was cDNA or gDNA that came from T cells, B-cell-depleted T cells, or PBMCs.

Between the trimmed V and J ends, which lost 7 bases and 3 bases, there was a span of 19 bases. CDR1 is MDHEN and CDR2 is SYDVKM in the germline V gene. The CDR3 sequence is 15 residues long. Authors' processing steps: For nucleated cells, counts were estimated from reference gene primer amplification. Assay: immunoSEQ multiplex PCR; the TCRdb copy retains only in-frame clones and omits some. V, J and clone size are those of that table, while D and trimming were read from the DNA. This table holds some 150,000 clones, about 80% found once. This clone was seen only a few times. What was sequenced was peripheral blood. The TCR was taken from a human donor in a cohort sampled during active COVID-19. V is TRBV28 and J is TRBJ2-7, with D perhaps TRBD1 (6 bases). CDR3 in amino acids: CASTSPGQGHYEQYF. CDR3 in DNA: TGTGCCAGCACATCACCGGGGCAGGGGCACTACGAGCAGTACTTC.